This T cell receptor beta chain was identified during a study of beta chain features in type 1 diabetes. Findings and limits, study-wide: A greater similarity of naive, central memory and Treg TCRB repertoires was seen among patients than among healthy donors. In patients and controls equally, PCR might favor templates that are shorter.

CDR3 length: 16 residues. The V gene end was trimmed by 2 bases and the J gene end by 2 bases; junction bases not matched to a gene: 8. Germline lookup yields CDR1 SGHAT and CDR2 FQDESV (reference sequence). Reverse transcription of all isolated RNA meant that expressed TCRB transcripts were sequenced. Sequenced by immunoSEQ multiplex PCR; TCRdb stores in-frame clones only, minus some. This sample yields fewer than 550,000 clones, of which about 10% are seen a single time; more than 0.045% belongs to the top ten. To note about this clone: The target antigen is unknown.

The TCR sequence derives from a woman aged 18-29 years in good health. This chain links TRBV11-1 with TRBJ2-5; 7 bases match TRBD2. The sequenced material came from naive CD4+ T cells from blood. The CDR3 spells CASSLTLAAGQETQYF. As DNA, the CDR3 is TGTGCCAGCAGCTTAACCCTGGCAGCGGGGCAAGAGACCCAGTACTTC. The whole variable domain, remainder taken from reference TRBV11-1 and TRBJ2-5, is EAEVAQSPRYKITEKSQAVAFWCDPISGHATLYWYRQILGQGPELLVQFQDESVVDDSQLPKDRFSAERLKGVDSTLKIQPAELGDSAMYLCASSLTLAAGQETQYFGPGTRLLVL.